Presented here are 9 T cell receptor beta chains from one specimen sequenced in a study of shared clonotypes between healthy human individuals. The assay was immunoSEQ multiplex PCR, and TCRdb's table has in-frame clones only and misses some. The top ten clones hold approximately 0.11% of a sample with approximately 600,000 clones, roughly 96% of them seen once. CD45RO-negative, CCR7-positively selected cells formed the naive CD8 fraction, excluding terminally differentiated effector memory CD45RA+ cells. Sequencing was performed on naive CD8+ T cells sorted from blood. These receptors all come from a woman in her thirties in good health.

As concerns this clone: Additional DNA sequences in this sample encode the identical CDR3. The chain links TRBV7-6 to TRBJ2-5; D is unclear. Germline lookup yields CDR1 SGHVS and CDR2 FNYEAQ. Trimming cost V 1 base and J 1 base, with 7 bases left between them. The CDR3 totals 14 residues. The CDR3 loop reads CASSLEVGQETQYF. The CDR3 DNA reads as TGTGCCAGCAGCTTAGAGGTGGGCCAAGAGACCCAGTACTTC.

The J gene is TRBJ2-1, the V gene TRBV27; tentatively, D is TRBD1 or TRBD2 (6 bases each). This CDR3 is built from 15 residues. V was shortened by 3 bases and J by 5 bases, with 14 bases between the two germline ends. Germline V gene data show CDR1 as MNHEY and CDR2 as SMNVEV (reference sequence). The chain's CDR3 is CASSFGGKGDNEQFF. CDR3 sequence (DNA): TGTGCCAGCAGTTTCGGCGGGAAGGGGGACAATGAGCAGTTCTTC.

CDR3 in amino acids: CASRRDRGGNTEAFF. CDR3 DNA: TGTGCCAGCAGGCGGGACAGGGGAGGGAACACTGAAGCTTTCTTT. The V gene is TRBV6-1, the J gene TRBJ1-1; TRBD1 agrees at 10 bases. CDR3 length: 15 residues. In germline, CDR1 is MNHNS, CDR2 SASEGT. J was trimmed by 1 base and V by 6 bases; bases with no gene match: 5.

The chain has TRBV29-1 and TRBJ1-2, with TRBD1 matching 7 bases. CDR1 and CDR2 (germline): SQVTM, ANQGSEA. V lost 3 bases to trimming and J lost 5 bases; unmatched junction nucleotides: 9. There are 14 residues in the CDR3. The CDR3 reads CSVDFVTGYYGYTF. Written as DNA, the CDR3 is TGCAGCGTTGACTTCGTGACAGGGTATTATGGCTACACCTTC.

The J gene is TRBJ1-1, the V gene TRBV6-1; D is uncertain. The CDR3 spans 16 residues. Deletions cut 1 base from V and 0 bases from J, with 12 bases between. Germline values: CDR1 MNHNS, CDR2 SASEGT. This CDR3 is CASSEEAEAMNTEAFF. The DNA of the CDR3 is TGTGCCAGCAGTGAAGAGGCGGAAGCTATGAACACTGAAGCTTTCTTT.

A word on this clone: Other DNA sequences within the sample encode an identical CDR3. This chain uses TRBV5-6 with TRBJ1-5; tentatively, D is TRBD1 (5 bases). The V gene's germline CDR1 is SGHDT and CDR2 YYEEEE. V gave up 0 bases and J gave up 3 bases, with 7 bases separating them. CDR3 length: 14 residues. This CDR3 reads CASSLGGYNQPQHF. In DNA, the CDR3 is TGTGCCAGCAGCTTGGGGGGCTACAATCAGCCCCAGCATTTT. Looking up the rest from reference TRBV5-6 and TRBJ1-5 gives the full variable domain: DAGVTQSPTHLIKTRGQQVTLRCSPKSGHDTVSWYQQALGQGPQFIFQYYEEEERQRGNFPDRFSGHQFPNYSSELNVNALLLGDSALYLCASSLGGYNQPQHFGDGTRLSIL.

The V call is TRBV28, the J call TRBJ1-5; 9 positions match TRBD1. The CDR3 runs 15 residues. Looked up from germline, CDR1 is MDHEN and CDR2 is SYDVKM. V shed 3 bases and J 3 bases; nucleotides not matched to a gene: 3. The CDR3 sequence is CASSLDRGVNQPQHF. In DNA, the CDR3 is TGTGCCAGCAGTTTGGACAGGGGAGTCAATCAGCCCCAGCATTTT.

The rearrangement links TRBV7-9 to TRBJ1-2; D is unresolved. Germline loops: CDR1 SEHNR, CDR2 FQNEAQ (reference sequence). CDR3 size: 14 residues. Trimming cost V 1 base and J 5 bases, with 11 bases left between them. CDR3 region: CASSLDPGAYGYTF. The CDR3 DNA sequence: TGTGCCAGCAGCTTAGATCCAGGTGCTTATGGCTACACCTTC.

V is TRBV29-1 and J is TRBJ2-5, with D perhaps TRBD1 or TRBD2 (5 bases each). The J call may be faulty, since TRBJ2-7 better matches the DNA end. The CDR3 consists of 15 residues. Per germline, CDR1 SQVTM and CDR2 ANQGSEA. CDR3 amino acids: CSVLSPGPITYEQYF. The CDR3 DNA reads TGCAGCGTTTTGTCGCCGGGACCGATTACCTACGAGCAGTACTTC.